The clone carrying this T cell receptor (beta chain) occurred many times. The antigen remains undetermined. The making of cDNA relied on 5'RACE with 10-nucleotide random UMIs. MiXCR, applied by TCRdb to the 5' RACE reads, yields one record per CDR3 protein. The table shows some 70,000 distinct CDR3 sequences, with 4.5% occurring only once. This sample was taken from a study of neurological immune-mediated disorders. Study results and caveats: Any association between clinical or MRI features and the multiple sclerosis repertoire cluster was absent. The greatest TCR clonal expansion appeared in HTLV-1-associated myelopathy and the smallest, falling below healthy controls, in multiple sclerosis. Phylogenetic grouping assigned the repertoires of 18 of 34 multiple sclerosis patients to a single cluster of related CDR3 sequences. This cluster may be a repertoire-level signature.

The TCR comes from a man aged 25 to 40 with multiple sclerosis. Input material: PBMCs.

CDR3 sequence reads: CASSWVGQGNTEAFF. CDR3 DNA sequence: TGTGCCAGCAGCTGGGTGGGACAGGGAAACACTGAAGCTTTCTTT. The chain has TRBV5-6 and TRBJ1-1, with 9 bases lining up with TRBD1. V lost 3 bases to trimming and J lost 2 bases; unmatched junction nucleotides: 5. The CDR3 is 15 amino acids. Germline V CDR1 and CDR2: SGHDT, YYEEEE. The full variable domain, its missing parts supplied by reference TRBV5-6 and TRBJ1-1, is DAGVTQSPTHLIKTRGQQVTLRCSPKSGHDTVSWYQQALGQGPQFIFQYYEEEERQRGNFPDRFSGHQFPNYSSELNVNALLLGDSALYLCASSWVGQGNTEAFFGQGTRLTVV.